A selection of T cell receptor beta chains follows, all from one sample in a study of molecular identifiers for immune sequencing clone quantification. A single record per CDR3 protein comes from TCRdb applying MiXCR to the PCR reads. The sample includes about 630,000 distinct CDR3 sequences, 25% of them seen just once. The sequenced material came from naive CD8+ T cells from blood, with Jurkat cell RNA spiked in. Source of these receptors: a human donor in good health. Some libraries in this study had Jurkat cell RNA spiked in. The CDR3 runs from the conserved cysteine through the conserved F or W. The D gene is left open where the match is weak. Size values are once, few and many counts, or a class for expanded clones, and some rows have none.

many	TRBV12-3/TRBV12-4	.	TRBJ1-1	TGTGCCAGCAGTTTAGATCCTCGGGGGGGCACTGAAGCTTTCTTT	CASSLDPRGGTEAFF
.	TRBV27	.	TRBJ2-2	TGTGCCAGCAGTCTTCTGACAGGGACGGGGGCCGGGGAGCTGTTTTTT	CASSLLTGTGAGELFF
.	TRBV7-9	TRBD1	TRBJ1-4	TGTGCCAGCAGCTCCACAGGGGAGGGGATCGGAAAACTGTTTTTT	CASSSTGEGIGKLFF
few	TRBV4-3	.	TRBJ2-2	TGCGCCAGCAGCCAAGAGGGACTGGGGACCGCCGGGGAGCTGTTTTTT	CASSQEGLGTAGELFF
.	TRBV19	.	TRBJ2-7	TGTGCCAGTAGTATGGGGTCGGGGACCTACGAGCAGTACTTC	CASSMGSGTYEQYF
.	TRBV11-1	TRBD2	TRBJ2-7	TGTGCCAGCAGCTCCCTACTAGCGGGAGGCTCCTACGAGCAGTACTTC	CASSSLLAGGSYEQYF
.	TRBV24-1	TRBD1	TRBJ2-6	TGTGCCACCAGTGCGGGACAGGGGGCGTTTAGTGATCTTTCTGGGGCCAACGTCCTGACTTTC	CATSAGQGAFSDLSGANVLTF
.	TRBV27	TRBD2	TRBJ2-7	TGTGCCAGCAGGGGACTAGCGGGGCTATCCCACGAGCAGTACTTC	CASRGLAGLSHEQYF
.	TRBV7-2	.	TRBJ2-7	TGTGCCAGCAGCCATACCGAGACCTACGAGCAGTACTTC	CASSHTETYEQYF
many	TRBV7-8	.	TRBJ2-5	TGTGCCAGCAGCCGCCCGAGAGAGACCCAGTACTTC	CASSRPRETQYF
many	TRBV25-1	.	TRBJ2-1	TGTGCCAGCACGGACTATGGCTCCTACAATGAGCAGTTCTTC	CASTDYGSYNEQFF
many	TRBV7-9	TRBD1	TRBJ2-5	TGTGCCAGCAGCCGAGTGACAGGGAAAGAGACCCAGTACTTC	CASSRVTGKETQYF
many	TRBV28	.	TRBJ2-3	TGTGCCAGCAGTTTAAGTACTAGCACAGATACGCAGTATTTT	CASSLSTSTDTQYF
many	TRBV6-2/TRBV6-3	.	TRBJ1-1	TGTGCCAGCAGTTACCTGGGGGCGACTGAAGCTTTCTTT	CASSYLGATEAFF
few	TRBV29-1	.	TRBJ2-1	TGCAGCGTTGACGGGGGCTACAATGAGCAGTTCTTC	CSVDGGYNEQFF
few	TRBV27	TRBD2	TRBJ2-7	TGTGCCATCGTGGGACTAGCGGACTACGAGCAGTACTTC	CAIVGLADYEQYF
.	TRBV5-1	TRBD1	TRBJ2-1	TGCGCCAGCGTATTCCCGGACAGGGACTACAATGAGCAGTTCTTC	CASVFPDRDYNEQFF
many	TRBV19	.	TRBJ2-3	TGTGCCAGTAGTATAATTGGAGGTTTGAGCACAGATACGCAGTATTTT	CASSIIGGLSTDTQYF
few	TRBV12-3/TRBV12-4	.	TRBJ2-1	TGTGCCAGCAGACCGGGCCTCAGTCGTACTGAGCAGTTCTTC	CASRPGLSRTEQFF
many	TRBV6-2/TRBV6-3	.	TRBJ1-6	TGTGCCAGCAGTTACTCCGACAGCCTGAATTCACCCCTCCACTTT	CASSYSDSLNSPLHF